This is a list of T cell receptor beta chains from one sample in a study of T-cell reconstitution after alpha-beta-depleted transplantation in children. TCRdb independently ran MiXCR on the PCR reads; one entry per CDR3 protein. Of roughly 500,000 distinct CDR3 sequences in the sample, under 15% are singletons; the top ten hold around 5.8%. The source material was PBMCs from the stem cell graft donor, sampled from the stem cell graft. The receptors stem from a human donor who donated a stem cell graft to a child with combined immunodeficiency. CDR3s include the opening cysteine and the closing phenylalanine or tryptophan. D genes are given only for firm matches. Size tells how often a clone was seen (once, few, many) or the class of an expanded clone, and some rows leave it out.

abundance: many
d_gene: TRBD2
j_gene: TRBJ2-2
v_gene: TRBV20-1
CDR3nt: TGCAGTGCTAGACGAGCGGGAACTCCCGGAGGGGAGCTGTTTTTT
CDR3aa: CSARRAGTPGGELFF

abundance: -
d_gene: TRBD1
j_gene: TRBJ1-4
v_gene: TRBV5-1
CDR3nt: TGCGCCAGCAGCTTCGACAGGGGGGACGAAAAACTGTTTTTT
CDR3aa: CASSFDRGDEKLFF

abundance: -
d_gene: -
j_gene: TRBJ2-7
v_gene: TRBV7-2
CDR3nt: TGTGCCAGCAGCTTAGTAGGAAACGGAAGCTCCTACGAGCAGTACTTC
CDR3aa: CASSLVGNGSSYEQYF

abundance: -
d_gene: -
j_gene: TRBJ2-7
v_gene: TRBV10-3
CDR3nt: TGTGCCATCAGTGAGTGGGAGGAGCTGGGACAGTACTTC
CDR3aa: CAISEWEELGQYF

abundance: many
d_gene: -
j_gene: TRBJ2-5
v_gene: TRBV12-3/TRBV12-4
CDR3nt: TGTGCCAGCAGTTTAAAAGGGCCCCTAACGGGACTGGGGACCCAGTACTTC
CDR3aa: CASSLKGPLTGLGTQYF

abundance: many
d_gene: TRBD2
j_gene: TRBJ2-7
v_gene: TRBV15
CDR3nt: TGTGCCACCAGCCAGCGGGACGGGATGAAGGGTGAGCAGTACTTC
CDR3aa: CATSQRDGMKGEQYF

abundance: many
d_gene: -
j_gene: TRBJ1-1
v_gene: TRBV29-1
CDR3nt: TGCAGCGTTGAAAGACAGCAGAAACCAGAAGCTTTCTTT
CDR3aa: CSVERQQKPEAFF

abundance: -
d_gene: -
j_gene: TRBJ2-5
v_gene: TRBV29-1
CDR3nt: TGCAGCGCCCAACTCGCCAGGGAAGCCCAGTACTTC
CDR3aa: CSAQLAREAQYF

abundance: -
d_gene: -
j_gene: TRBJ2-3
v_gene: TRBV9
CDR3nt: TGTGCCAGCTCCTACTCTGGGGCTCTCTTCAGAGATACGCAGTATTTT
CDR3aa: CASSYSGALFRDTQYF

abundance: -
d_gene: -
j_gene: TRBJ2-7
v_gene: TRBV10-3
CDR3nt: TGTGCCATCAGTCCTGGCCAGGAGGGTAATGACGAGCAGTACTTC
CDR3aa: CAISPGQEGNDEQYF

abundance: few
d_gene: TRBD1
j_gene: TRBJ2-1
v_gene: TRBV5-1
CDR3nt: TGCGCCAGCAGCTTGCGACAGGGTGTAAATGAGCAGTTCTTC
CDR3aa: CASSLRQGVNEQFF

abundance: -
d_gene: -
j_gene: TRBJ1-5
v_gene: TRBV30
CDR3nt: TGTGCCTGGAGTGTATCTGGGTACGGGCAGCCCCAGCATTTT
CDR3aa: CAWSVSGYGQPQHF

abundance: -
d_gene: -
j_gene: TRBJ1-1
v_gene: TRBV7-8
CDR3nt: TGTGCCAGCAGCTTACTCCCAGGGGATAACACTGAAGCTTTCTTT
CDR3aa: CASSLLPGDNTEAFF

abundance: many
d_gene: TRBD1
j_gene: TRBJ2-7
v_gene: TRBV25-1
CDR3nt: TGTGCCAGCAGTGAATGGGGGACAGGGGTCGAGCAGTACTTC
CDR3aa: CASSEWGTGVEQYF

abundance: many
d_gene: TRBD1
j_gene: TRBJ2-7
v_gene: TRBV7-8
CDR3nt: TGTGCCAGCAGCTCAGGGACAGGGTCAACAGAACGTCGGGAGCAGTACTTC
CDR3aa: CASSSGTGSTERREQYF

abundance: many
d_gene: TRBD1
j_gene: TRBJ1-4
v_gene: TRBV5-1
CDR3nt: TGCGCCAGCAGTGAAGTTCCGGGACAGGGGTCGCGAGATAATGAAAAACTGTTTTTT
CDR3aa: CASSEVPGQGSRDNEKLFF

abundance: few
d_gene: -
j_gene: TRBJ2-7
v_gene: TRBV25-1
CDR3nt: TGTGCCAGCAGTGACTGGACAGCCTACGAGCAGTACTTC
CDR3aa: CASSDWTAYEQYF

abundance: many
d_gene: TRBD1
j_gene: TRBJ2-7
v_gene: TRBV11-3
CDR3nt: TGTGCCAGCAGCGCCGGGACAGTAGACGAGCAGTACTTC
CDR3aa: CASSAGTVDEQYF

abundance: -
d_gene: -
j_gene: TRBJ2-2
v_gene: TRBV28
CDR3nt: TGTGCCAGCAGTTTATTAGGCGGGGGCAACACCGGGGAGCTGTTTTTT
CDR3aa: CASSLLGGGNTGELFF

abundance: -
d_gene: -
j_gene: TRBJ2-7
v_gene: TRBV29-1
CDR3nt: TGCATCGTTGCCTTTGAACCTTACGAGCAGTACTTC
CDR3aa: CIVAFEPYEQYF

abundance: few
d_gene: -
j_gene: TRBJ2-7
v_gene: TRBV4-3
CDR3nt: TGCGCCAGCAGCCAAGAGGCCCTTAGGGACACTCACTACGAGCAGTACTTC
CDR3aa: CASSQEALRDTHYEQYF

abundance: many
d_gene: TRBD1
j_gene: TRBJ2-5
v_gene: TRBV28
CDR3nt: TGTGCCAGCAGTTTACCCACGGGACAGTTTGAGACCCAGTACTTC
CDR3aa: CASSLPTGQFETQYF

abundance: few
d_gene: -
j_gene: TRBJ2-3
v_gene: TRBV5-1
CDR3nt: TGCGCCAGCAGCTTGGACGGCAGGCCTAGCACAGATACGCAGTATTTT
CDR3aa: CASSLDGRPSTDTQYF

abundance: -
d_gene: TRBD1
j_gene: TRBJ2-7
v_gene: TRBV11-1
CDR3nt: TGTGCCAGCAGCCACCCGATCGGGCGGACAGGGGACTCCTACGAGCAGTACTTC
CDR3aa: CASSHPIGRTGDSYEQYF

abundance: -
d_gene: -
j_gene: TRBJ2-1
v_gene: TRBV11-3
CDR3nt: TGTGCCAGCAGCTTATGGCCCTCTTCCTACTACAATGAGCAGTTCTTC
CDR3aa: CASSLWPSSYYNEQFF

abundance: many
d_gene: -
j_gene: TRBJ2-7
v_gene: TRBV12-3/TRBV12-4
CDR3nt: TGTGCCAGCAGCCTCGCCAGTATCATTTACGAGCAGTACTTC
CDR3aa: CASSLASIIYEQYF

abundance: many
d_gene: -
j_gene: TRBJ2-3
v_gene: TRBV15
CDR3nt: TGTGCCACCAGCAGAGCCTACCTCACAGATACGCAGTATTTT
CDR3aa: CATSRAYLTDTQYF

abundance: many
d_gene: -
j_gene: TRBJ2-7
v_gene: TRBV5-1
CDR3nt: TGCGCCAGCAGCAAGGGGGAGCAGTACTTC
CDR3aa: CASSKGEQYF

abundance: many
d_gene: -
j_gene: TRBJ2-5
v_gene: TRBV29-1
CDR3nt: TGCAGCGTGGTCAAGGGCTCCGTGGGGTACTTC
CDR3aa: CSVVKGSVGYF

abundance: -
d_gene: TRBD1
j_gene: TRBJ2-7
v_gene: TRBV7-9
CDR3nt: TGTGCCGTGGAGGGGACAGGGGCCCTTACGTCCTACGAGCAGTACTTC
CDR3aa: CAVEGTGALTSYEQYF

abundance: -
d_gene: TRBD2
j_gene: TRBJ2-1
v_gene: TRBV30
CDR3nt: TGTGCCTGGAGTGACGGACTAGCGGGAGGAGCGAATGAGCAGTTCTTC
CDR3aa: CAWSDGLAGGANEQFF

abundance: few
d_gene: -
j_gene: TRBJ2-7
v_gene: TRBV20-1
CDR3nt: TGCAGTGCCACCGGGAACTCCTACGAGCAGTACTTC
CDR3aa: CSATGNSYEQYF

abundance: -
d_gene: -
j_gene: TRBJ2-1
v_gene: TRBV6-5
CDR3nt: TGTGCCAGCAGTTACTTGTGGCAGGGGGGAACCTACAATGAGCAGTTCTTC
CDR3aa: CASSYLWQGGTYNEQFF

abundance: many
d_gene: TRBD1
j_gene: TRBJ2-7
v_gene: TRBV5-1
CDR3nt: TGCGCCAGCAGCCAATTGGGACAGGGATCCTACGAGCAGTACTTC
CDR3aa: CASSQLGQGSYEQYF

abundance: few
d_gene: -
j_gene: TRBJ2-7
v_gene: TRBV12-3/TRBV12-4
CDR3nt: TGTGCCAGCAGTTTAGAACATGGCGGCGAGCAGTACTTC
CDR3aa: CASSLEHGGEQYF

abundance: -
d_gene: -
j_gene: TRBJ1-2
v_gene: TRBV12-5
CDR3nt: TGTGCTAGTGGTTTGTTCTTGGGAAGTGGCGGCTACACCTTC
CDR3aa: CASGLFLGSGGYTF

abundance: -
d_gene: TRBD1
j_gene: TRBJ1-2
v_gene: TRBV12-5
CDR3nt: TGTGCTAGTGGTTTGGTACGCCCGGACCCCGGGACAGGGGGTAGGGTGAACTATGGCTACACCTTC
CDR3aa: CASGLVRPDPGTGGRVNYGYTF

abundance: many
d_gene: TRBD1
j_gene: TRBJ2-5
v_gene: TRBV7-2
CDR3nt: TGTGCCAGCAGCCCCCCACGGACAGGGGAGACCCAGTACTTC
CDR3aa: CASSPPRTGETQYF

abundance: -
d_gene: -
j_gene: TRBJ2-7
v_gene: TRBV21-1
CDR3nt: TGTGCCAGCAGCAACTTGACAGGGGCTTGTGGAGAGCAGTACTTC
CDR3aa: CASSNLTGACGEQYF

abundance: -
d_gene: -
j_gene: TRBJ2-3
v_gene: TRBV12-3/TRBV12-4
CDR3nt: TGTGCCAGCAGTGCAGGACTGAACCAAGATACGCAGTATTTT
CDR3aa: CASSAGLNQDTQYF

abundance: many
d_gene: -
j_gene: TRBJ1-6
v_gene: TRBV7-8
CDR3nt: TGTGCCAGCAGCTTAAACTCCGAACCGGGTTCACCCCTCCACTTT
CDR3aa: CASSLNSEPGSPLHF

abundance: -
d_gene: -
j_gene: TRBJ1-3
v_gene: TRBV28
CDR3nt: TGTGCCAGCAGTTTTTCAGGGGCGGAAGGAAACACCATATATTTT
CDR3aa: CASSFSGAEGNTIYF

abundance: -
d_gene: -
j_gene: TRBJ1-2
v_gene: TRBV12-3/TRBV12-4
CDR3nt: TGTGCCAGCAGTTTAGGGGCGGAATTTGCTGGCTACACCTTC
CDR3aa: CASSLGAEFAGYTF